These 22 T cell receptor beta chains were sequenced from one sample in a study of metastatic and nonmetastatic thyroid tumors (dated by TCRdb to 2018 to 2021). No patient had received any treatment before thyroid surgery. Library method: PCR. Sequencing relied on an Illumina HiSeq 4000. The public reads were reanalyzed by TCRdb: fastp trimming at Q25, MiXCR alignment, in-frame beta chains only. Within this sample are over 20,000 clones, with roughly a quarter of them counted one time only. 15% to 25% of the sample is taken by the ten largest. The source material was blood. Source of these receptors: a female donor with papillary thyroid cancer or a benign thyroid nodule (not recorded which). Some clones in this sample may be carry-over from other donors' samples.

For this clone: One base away lies a much larger clone, so this may be a sequencing read error. The chain recombines TRBV5-6 with TRBJ2-4; 8 nucleotides match TRBD1. Germline loops: CDR1 SGHDT, CDR2 YYEEEE. The CDR3 contains 18 residues. CDR3 coding DNA: TGTGCCAGCGGCTTGGTGGTCCAGGGGGCGTGGGCCAAAAACATTCAGTACTTC. Translating gives CASGLVVQGAWAKNIQYF.

Worth noting for this clone: A read error may produce the germline difference seen at one junction end. The CDR3 loop reads CDSSEGRVRSCYSF. As DNA, the CDR3 is TGTGACAGCAGTGAAGGCAGGGTTCGGTCTTGCTACTCCTTC. The chain uses TRBV6-1 and TRBJ1-2; D is perhaps TRBD1 (5 bases). In germline, CDR1 is MNHNS, CDR2 SASEGT. The CDR3 loop spans 14 amino acids.

This clone is medium-sized. The chain carries TRBV28 and TRBJ2-3; 10 bases match TRBD2. Germline CDR1 and CDR2: MDHEN and SYDVKM. CDR3 size: 17 residues. Unmatched junction bases numbered 11, after V lost 5 bases and J lost 3 bases. The CDR3 region is CASSGNGAGGLTDTQYF. The CDR3 DNA sequence: TGTGCCAGCAGTGGGAATGGAGCGGGAGGGTTGACAGATACGCAGTATTTT.

This clone was recorded at least ten times. V is TRBV3-1 and J is TRBJ1-1; D is undetermined. The CDR3 has 13 residues. Germline V lookup: CDR1 LGHDT, CDR2 YNNKEL (reference sequence). V dropped 2 bases and J dropped 8 bases, with 12 bases sitting between them. The CDR3 protein is CASSQPLPPEAFF. The CDR3 region has the DNA TGTGCCAGCAGCCAACCTCTGCCTCCGGAAGCTTTCTTT.

This clone was recorded once. J is TRBJ2-1 and V is TRBV5-1; D is uncertain. V was clipped by 0 bases and J by 8 bases, with 12 bases between them. The CDR3 runs 14 residues. CDR1 and CDR2 (germline): SGHRS, YFSETQ. CDR3 protein: CASSLVGAPHEQFF. CDR3 coding DNA: TGCGCCAGCAGCTTGGTTGGAGCCCCCCATGAGCAGTTCTTC.

A few counts support this clone. This rearrangement joins TRBV27 to TRBJ2-7; 7 positions match TRBD2. The CDR3 totals 11 residues. Germline V lookup: CDR1 MNHEY, CDR2 SMNVEV (reference sequence). V was pared by 7 bases and J by 6 bases, with 3 bases of the junction left unmatched. The DNA of the CDR3 is TGTGCCAGCACCTGGGGGGGCGAGCAGTACTTC. Its translation: CASTWGGEQYF.

This clone was counted at least ten times. This chain links TRBV29-1 with TRBJ2-1; D might be TRBD1 (6 bases). This CDR3 comprises 12 residues. V was trimmed by 7 bases and J by 9 bases, leaving 16 bases between them. CDR1 is SQVTM and CDR2 is ANQGSEA in the germline V gene. The CDR3 loop is CSEIQGPGEQFF. The CDR3 coding sequence is TGCAGCGAAATACAGGGTCCAGGTGAGCAGTTCTTC.

By its share, this clone is medium-sized. The rearrangement uses TRBV2 and TRBJ1-2; weak D call: TRBD1 (6 bases). V gave up 0 bases and J gave up 7 bases, with 21 bases separating them. This CDR3 is built from 17 residues. CDR1 and CDR2 (germline): SNHLY, FYNNEI. The CDR3 region has the DNA TGTGCCAGCAGTGAAGCGATATCACAGGGTTCAAGGAGTGGCTACACCTTC. It specifies CASSEAISQGSRSGYTF.

This clone was detected ten times or more. The rearrangement links TRBV3-1 to TRBJ2-1; D is unresolved. Germline V gene data show CDR1 as LGHDT and CDR2 as YNNKEL (reference sequence). V was pared by 1 base and J by 4 bases, with 20 bases between. There are 18 residues in the CDR3. The CDR3 region has the DNA TGTGCCAGCAGCCAAGTGGGTAAGGTCCAAAACGAGTACAATGAGCAGTTCTTC. This encodes CASSQVGKVQNEYNEQFF.

For this clone: At one end the junction does not follow the germline gene, possibly because of a read error. The V gene is TRBV20-1, the J gene TRBJ2-7, with 9 bases aligning to TRBD2. CDR3 length equals 15 residues. The V gene's germline CDR1 is DFQATT and CDR2 SNEGSKA (reference sequence). The CDR3, as DNA: TGCAGTGACGCGCGGGAGGGGGGCTATTCCTCCGAGCAGTACTTC. Its translation: CSDAREGGYSSEQYF.

This clone was counted ten times or more. The rearrangement joins TRBV12-3 or TRBV12-4 to TRBJ1-2; D ambiguous. The CDR3 length is 12 residues. The V gene lost 2 bases and the J gene lost 7 bases, with 8 bases spanning the gap. CDR3 nucleotide sequence: TGTGCCAGCAGTTTATATGTCGGTGGCTACACCTTC. Protein sequence: CASSLYVGGYTF.

The V call is TRBV6-5, the J call TRBJ2-7, with TRBD1 matching 10 bases. V dropped 8 bases and J dropped 2; count of bases not matched to a gene: 21. Germline assignment: CDR1 MNHEY and CDR2 SVGAGI. The CDR3 sequence is 19 residues long. The CDR3: CASLNAGTGVKKPPYEQYF. The CDR3 bases are TGTGCCAGCCTAAACGCCGGGACAGGGGTTAAAAAACCACCCTACGAGCAGTACTTC.

The gene calls are TRBV11-1 and TRBJ2-7; 16 bases fit TRBD2. Germline V gives CDR1 SGHAT, CDR2 FQDESV (reference sequence). There are 18 residues in the CDR3. V was pared by 0 bases and J by 6 bases, with 8 bases of the junction left unmatched. The CDR3 DNA reads TGTGCCAGCAGCTTAGCACAGGGACTAGCGGGGGGGCCTCGCGAGCAGTACTTC. It encodes CASSLAQGLAGGPREQYF.

This clone was recorded many times. The sample holds other DNA sequences that translate to the same CDR3. The chain uses TRBV2 and TRBJ1-5; D possibly corresponds to TRBD1 (6 bases). CDR3 length: 15 amino acids. Germline CDR1 reads SNHLY; CDR2 reads FYNNEI. V was shortened by 6 bases and J by 2 bases, with 14 bases between the two germline ends. The CDR3 reads CASRSRGPGNQPQHF. CDR3 nucleotide sequence: TGTGCCAGCAGATCCAGGGGCCCTGGCAATCAGCCCCAGCATTTT.

This clone was counted a few times. V gene TRBV27 combines with J gene TRBJ2-2; possible D gene TRBD1, 7 bases. The CDR3 contains 16 residues. CDR1 is MNHEY and CDR2 is SMNVEV in the germline V gene (reference sequence). The ends were cut back, 9 bases at V and 5 bases at J, with 22 bases in the middle. The CDR3 sequence: CASSISGGQITGELFF. The DNA of the CDR3 is TGTGCCAGTTCCATTTCCGGGGGACAGATTACCGGGGAGCTGTTTTTT.

The V and J genes are TRBV28 and TRBJ2-7, with 10 bases fitting TRBD1. Germline-derived CDR1 and CDR2 are MDHEN and SYDVKM. V lost 7 bases to trimming and J lost 6 bases; unmatched junction nucleotides: 15. This CDR3 has 16 residues. The CDR3 sequence: CASTQRRGTGVREQYF. The CDR3 region has the DNA TGTGCCAGCACTCAGCGGAGGGGGACAGGGGTGCGCGAGCAGTACTTC.

Many counts were recorded for this clone. The chain recombines TRBV4-2 with TRBJ1-2, with a tentative D call TRBD1 (6 bases). With 4 bases removed from V and 4 bases from J, the gap between germline ends came to 19 bases. The V gene's germline CDR1 is LGHNA and CDR2 YNFKEQ. The length of the CDR3 is 16 residues. This CDR3 reads CASSPPGHQSSYGYTF. DNA of the CDR3: TGTGCCAGCAGCCCTCCGGGACACCAATCCTCCTATGGCTACACCTTC.

This sequence joins TRBV11-1 and TRBJ2-5; 12 bases line up with TRBD2. The CDR3 consists of 19 residues. V shed 5 bases, J shed 1 base, and the junction held 14 bases outside the gene matches. The germline gives CDR1 SGHAT, CDR2 FQDESV (reference sequence). DNA of the CDR3: TGTGCCAGCAGCATAGTTCTAGCGGGAGGGCCCGCTCTCCAAGAGACCCAGTACTTC. This codes for CASSIVLAGGPALQETQYF.

This clone was counted at least ten times. V usage is TRBV29-1 and J usage is TRBJ2-3; 9 nucleotides agree with TRBD2. The CDR3 totals 14 residues. J lost 5 bases, V lost 6 bases, and 9 bases had no gene match. Per the germline V gene, CDR1 is SQVTM and CDR2 is ANQGSEA. The CDR3 DNA sequence: TGCAGCGTGAACGAGGCGGGAGGGAAAGATACGCAGTATTTT. This encodes CSVNEAGGKDTQYF.

This clone appeared many times. This chain connects TRBV19 to TRBJ1-1, with D hard to call. V was clipped by 2 bases and J by 7 bases, with 8 bases between them. Per the germline V gene, CDR1 is LNHDA and CDR2 is SQIVND (reference sequence). The CDR3 loop spans 12 amino acids. CDR3 DNA sequence: TGTGCCAGTAGTATATTAACGGGTGAAGCTTTCTTT. As protein: CASSILTGEAFF.

Concerning this clone: A read error may account for a junction end that differs from germline. In DNA, the CDR3 is TGTGCCATCAGCTTAGTAACTGGGGGGAAGACCGGGCAGCTGTTTTTT. Its translation is CAISLVTGGKTGQLFF. V gene TRBV11-2 combines with J gene TRBJ2-2; possibly TRBD2 for D (6 bases). The CDR3 contains 16 residues. Germline-derived CDR1 and CDR2 are SGHAT and FQNNGV.

This clone has ten or more counts. The junction departs from the called germline gene at one end, perhaps through a read error. V usage is TRBV7-8 and J usage is TRBJ2-5; 10 nucleotides line up with TRBD2. Germline V CDR1 and CDR2: SGHVS, FQNEAQ. CDR3 size: 14 residues. CDR3 region: CASSPQREGSSRNF. The CDR3 DNA reads as TGTGCCAGCAGCCCCCAGCGGGAGGGTTCCAGTCGAAACTTC.